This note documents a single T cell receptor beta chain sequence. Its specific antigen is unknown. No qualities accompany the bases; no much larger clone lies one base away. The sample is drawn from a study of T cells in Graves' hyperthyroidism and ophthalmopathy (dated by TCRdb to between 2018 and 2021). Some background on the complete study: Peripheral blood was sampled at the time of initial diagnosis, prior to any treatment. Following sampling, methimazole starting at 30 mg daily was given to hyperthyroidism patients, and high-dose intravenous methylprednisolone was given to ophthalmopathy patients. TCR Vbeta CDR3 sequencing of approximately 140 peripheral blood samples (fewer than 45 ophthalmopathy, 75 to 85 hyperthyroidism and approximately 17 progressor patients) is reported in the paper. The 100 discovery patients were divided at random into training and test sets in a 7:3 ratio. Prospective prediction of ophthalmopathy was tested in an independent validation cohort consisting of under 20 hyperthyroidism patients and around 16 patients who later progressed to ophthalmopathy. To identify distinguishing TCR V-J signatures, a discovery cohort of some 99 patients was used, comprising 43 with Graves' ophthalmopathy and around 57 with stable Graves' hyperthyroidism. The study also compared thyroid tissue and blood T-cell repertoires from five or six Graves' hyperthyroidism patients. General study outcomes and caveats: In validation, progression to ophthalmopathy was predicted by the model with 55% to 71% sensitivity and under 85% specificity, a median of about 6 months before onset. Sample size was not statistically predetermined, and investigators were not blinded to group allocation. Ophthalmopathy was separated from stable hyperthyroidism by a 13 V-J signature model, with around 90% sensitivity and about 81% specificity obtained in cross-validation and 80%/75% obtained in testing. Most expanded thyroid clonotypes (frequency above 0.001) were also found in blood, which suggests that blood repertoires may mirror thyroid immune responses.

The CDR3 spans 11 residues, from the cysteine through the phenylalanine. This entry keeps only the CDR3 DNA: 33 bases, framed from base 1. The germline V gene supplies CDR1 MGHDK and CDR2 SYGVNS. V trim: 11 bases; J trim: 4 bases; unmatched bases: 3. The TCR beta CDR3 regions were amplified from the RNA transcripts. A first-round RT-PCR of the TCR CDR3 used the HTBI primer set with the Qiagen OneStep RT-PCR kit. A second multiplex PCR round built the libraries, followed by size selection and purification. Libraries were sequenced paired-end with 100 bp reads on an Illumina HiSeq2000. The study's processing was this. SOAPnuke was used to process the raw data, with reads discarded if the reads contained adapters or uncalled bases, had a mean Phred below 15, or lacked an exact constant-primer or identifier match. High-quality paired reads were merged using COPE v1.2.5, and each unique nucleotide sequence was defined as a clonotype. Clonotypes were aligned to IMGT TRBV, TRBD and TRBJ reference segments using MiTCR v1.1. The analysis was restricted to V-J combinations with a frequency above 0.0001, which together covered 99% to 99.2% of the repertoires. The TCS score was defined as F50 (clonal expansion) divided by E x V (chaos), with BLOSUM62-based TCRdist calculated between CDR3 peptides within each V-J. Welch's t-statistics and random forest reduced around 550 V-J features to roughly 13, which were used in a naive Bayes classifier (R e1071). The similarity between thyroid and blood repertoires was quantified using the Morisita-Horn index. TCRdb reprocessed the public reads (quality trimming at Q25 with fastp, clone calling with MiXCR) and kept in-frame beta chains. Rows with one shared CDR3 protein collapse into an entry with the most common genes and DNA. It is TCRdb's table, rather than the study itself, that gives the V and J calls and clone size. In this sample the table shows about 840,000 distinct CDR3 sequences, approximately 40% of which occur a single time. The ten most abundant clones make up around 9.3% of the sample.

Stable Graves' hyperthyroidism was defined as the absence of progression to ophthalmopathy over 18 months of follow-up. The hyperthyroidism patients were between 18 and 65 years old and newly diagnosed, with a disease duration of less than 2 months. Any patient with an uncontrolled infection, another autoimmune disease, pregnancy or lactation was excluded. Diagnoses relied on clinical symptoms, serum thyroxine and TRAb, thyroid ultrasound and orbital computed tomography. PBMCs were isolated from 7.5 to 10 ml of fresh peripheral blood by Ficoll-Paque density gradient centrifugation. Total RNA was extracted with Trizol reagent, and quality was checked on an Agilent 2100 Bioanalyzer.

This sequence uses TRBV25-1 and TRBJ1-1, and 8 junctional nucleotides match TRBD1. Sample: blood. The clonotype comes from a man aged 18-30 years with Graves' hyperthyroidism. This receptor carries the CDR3 CARQGATEAFF. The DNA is TGTGCCCGGCAGGGGGCCACTGAAGCTTTCTTT.